This note documents a single TCR beta chain sequence. The antigen is undetermined. Trimming removed 5 bases at V and 2 bases at J, with 19 bases between. The CDR3 runs 17 residues. From germline, CDR1 is SGHAT and CDR2 FQNNGV. The repertoire was sequenced with immunoSEQ multiplex PCR; TCRdb's copy has only in-frame clones and lacks some. The sample contains 30,000 to 50,000 clones, roughly nine tenths of which appear only once. These data belong to a study of PD-L1 blockade in urothelial cancer. Study background: Starting in the mid-2010s, patients were given atezolizumab (1,200 mg intravenously every 3 weeks). Blood analysis took place 3 weeks (second dose) and 6 weeks after treatment start.

The sample's time point: pretreatment peripheral blood. Points from the study as a whole: TCR clonality was measured in pretreatment peripheral blood. Clonality below the median predicted better survival.

The sequence was collected from a woman aged 60-75 years with urothelial cancer. The starting material was PBMCs, obtained around atezolizumab (anti-PD-L1) treatment. The chain uses TRBV11-2 and TRBJ2-1; TRBD2 is a possible D gene (7 bases). The chain's CDR3 is CASSPRPRGATYNEQFF. The CDR3 DNA follows: TGTGCCAGCAGCCCCCGTCCACGGGGGGCTACCTACAATGAGCAGTTCTTC.